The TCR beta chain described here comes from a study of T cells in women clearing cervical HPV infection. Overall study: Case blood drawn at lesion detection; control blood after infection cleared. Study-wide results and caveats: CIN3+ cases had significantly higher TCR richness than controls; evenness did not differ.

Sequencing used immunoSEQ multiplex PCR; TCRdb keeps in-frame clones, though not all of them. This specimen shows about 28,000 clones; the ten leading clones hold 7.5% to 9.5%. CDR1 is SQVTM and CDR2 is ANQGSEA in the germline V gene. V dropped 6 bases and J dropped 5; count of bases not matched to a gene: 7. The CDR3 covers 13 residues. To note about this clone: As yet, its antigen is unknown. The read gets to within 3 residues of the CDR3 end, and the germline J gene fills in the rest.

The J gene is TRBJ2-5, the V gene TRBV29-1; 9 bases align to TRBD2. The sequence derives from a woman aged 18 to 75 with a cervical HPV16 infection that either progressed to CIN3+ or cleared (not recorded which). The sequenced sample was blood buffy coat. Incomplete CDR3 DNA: TGCAGCGTCACAATAGCGGGAGTGGAGACC. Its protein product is CSVTIAGVET. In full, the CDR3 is CSVTIAGVETQYF.